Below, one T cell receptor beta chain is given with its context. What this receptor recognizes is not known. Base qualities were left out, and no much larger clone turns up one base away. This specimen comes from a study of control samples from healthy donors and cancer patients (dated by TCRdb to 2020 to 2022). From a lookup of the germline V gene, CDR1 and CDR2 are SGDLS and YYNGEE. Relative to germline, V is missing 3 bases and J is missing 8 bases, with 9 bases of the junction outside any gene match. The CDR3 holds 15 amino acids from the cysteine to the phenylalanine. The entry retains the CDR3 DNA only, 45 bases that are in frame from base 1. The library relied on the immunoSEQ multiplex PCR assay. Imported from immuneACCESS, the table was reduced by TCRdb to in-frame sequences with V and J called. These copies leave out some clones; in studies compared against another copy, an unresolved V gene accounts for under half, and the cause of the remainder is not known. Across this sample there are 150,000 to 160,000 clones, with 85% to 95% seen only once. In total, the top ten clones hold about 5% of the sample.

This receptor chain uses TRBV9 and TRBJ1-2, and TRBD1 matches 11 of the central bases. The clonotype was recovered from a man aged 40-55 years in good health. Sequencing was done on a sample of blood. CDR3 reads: CASSAWDRGYKGYTF. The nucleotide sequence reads TGTGCCAGCAGCGCTTGGGACAGGGGGTACAAGGGCTACACCTTC.